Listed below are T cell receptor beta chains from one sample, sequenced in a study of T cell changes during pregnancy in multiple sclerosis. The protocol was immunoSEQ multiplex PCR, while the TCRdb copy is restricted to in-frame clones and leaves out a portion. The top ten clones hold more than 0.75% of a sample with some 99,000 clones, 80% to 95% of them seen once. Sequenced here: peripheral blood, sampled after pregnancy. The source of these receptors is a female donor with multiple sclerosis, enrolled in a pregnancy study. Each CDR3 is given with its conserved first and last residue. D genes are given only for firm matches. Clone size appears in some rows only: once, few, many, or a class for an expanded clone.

CDR3aa: CASSVGGEAFF; CDR3nt: TGTGCCAGCAGCGTAGGAGGGGAAGCTTTCTTT; j_gene: TRBJ1-1; v_gene: TRBV9; abundance: few; d_gene: .
CDR3aa: CASSQGSGPTNEKLFF; CDR3nt: TGCGCCAGCAGCCAAGGATCAGGGCCAACTAATGAAAAACTGTTTTTT; j_gene: TRBJ1-4; v_gene: TRBV4-1; abundance: .; d_gene: .
CDR3aa: CAWEPPEEGQETQYF; CDR3nt: TGTGCCTGGGAGCCCCCTGAGGAGGGCCAAGAGACCCAGTACTTC; j_gene: TRBJ2-5; v_gene: TRBV30; abundance: once; d_gene: .
CDR3aa: CASSDNPWNRDPTF; CDR3nt: TGCGCCAGCAGTGACAACCCTTGGAACAGGGACCCCACCTTC; j_gene: TRBJ1-2; v_gene: TRBV10-2; abundance: .; d_gene: .
CDR3aa: CASSIGDGYTF; CDR3nt: TGTGCCAGTAGTATTGGAGATGGCTACACCTTC; j_gene: TRBJ1-2; v_gene: TRBV19; abundance: few; d_gene: .
CDR3aa: CASSLEGARGKETQYF; CDR3nt: TGTGCCAGCAGCTTGGAAGGTGCTAGGGGTAAAGAGACCCAGTACTTC; j_gene: TRBJ2-5; v_gene: TRBV5-4; abundance: .; d_gene: .
CDR3aa: CASSPNRGGNTGELFF; CDR3nt: TGTGCCAGCAGCCCCAACAGGGGAGGCAACACCGGGGAGCTGTTTTTT; j_gene: TRBJ2-2; v_gene: TRBV7-7; abundance: .; d_gene: .
CDR3aa: CASSPGGPYEQYF; CDR3nt: TGCGCCAGCAGCCCCGGAGGGCCCTACGAGCAGTACTTC; j_gene: TRBJ2-7; v_gene: TRBV5-1; abundance: .; d_gene: .
CDR3aa: CASTANRGGGFF; CDR3nt: TGTGCCAGCACCGCTAACAGGGGTGGCGGTTTCTTT; j_gene: TRBJ1-1; v_gene: TRBV6-1; abundance: .; d_gene: TRBD1
CDR3aa: CASSYRQGGEAFF; CDR3nt: TGTGCCAGCAGCTACCGACAGGGTGGTGAAGCTTTCTTT; j_gene: TRBJ1-1; v_gene: TRBV13; abundance: .; d_gene: TRBD1
CDR3aa: CASSSYRGSGELFF; CDR3nt: TGTGCCAGCAGCTCGTACAGGGGATCCGGGGAGCTGTTTTTT; j_gene: TRBJ2-2; v_gene: TRBV7-2; abundance: .; d_gene: TRBD1
CDR3aa: CASSVGSSGNTIYF; CDR3nt: TGTGCCAGCAGCGTAGGGAGTTCTGGAAACACCATATATTTT; j_gene: TRBJ1-3; v_gene: TRBV9; abundance: .; d_gene: .
CDR3aa: CASSFVARSPGELFF; CDR3nt: TGTGCCAGCAGTTTTGTCGCGCGATCTCCCGGGGAGCTGTTTTTT; j_gene: TRBJ2-2; v_gene: TRBV27; abundance: once; d_gene: .
CDR3aa: CATSRVKNTEAFF; CDR3nt: TGTGCCACCAGCAGAGTCAAGAACACTGAAGCTTTCTTT; j_gene: TRBJ1-1; v_gene: TRBV15; abundance: .; d_gene: .
CDR3aa: CASSPVSGGDGEQFF; CDR3nt: TGTGCCAGCAGCCCGGTGAGCGGGGGGGATGGTGAGCAGTTCTTC; j_gene: TRBJ2-1; v_gene: TRBV7-2; abundance: .; d_gene: TRBD2
CDR3aa: CASSYTGTAQETQYF; CDR3nt: TGTGCCAGCAGCTATACCGGGACAGCTCAAGAGACCCAGTACTTC; j_gene: TRBJ2-5; v_gene: TRBV5-4; abundance: .; d_gene: TRBD1
CDR3aa: CASSSTGINYGYTF; CDR3nt: TGTGCCAGCAGTTCGACAGGGATTAACTATGGCTACACCTTC; j_gene: TRBJ1-2; v_gene: TRBV27; abundance: .; d_gene: TRBD1
CDR3aa: CASSHFLRGDEQFF; CDR3nt: TGTGCCAGCAGCCACTTCTTACGCGGCGATGAGCAGTTCTTC; j_gene: TRBJ2-1; v_gene: TRBV11-2; abundance: .; d_gene: .
CDR3aa: CASSKPRGSSYEQYF; CDR3nt: TGTGCCAGCAGCAAACCTCGAGGGAGCTCCTACGAGCAGTACTTC; j_gene: TRBJ2-7; v_gene: TRBV28; abundance: .; d_gene: .
CDR3aa: CAISESRAHYSNQPQHF; CDR3nt: TGTGCCATCAGTGAGTCGAGGGCCCATTATAGCAATCAGCCCCAGCATTTT; j_gene: TRBJ1-5; v_gene: TRBV10-3; abundance: .; d_gene: .
CDR3aa: CASRSGNSYEQYF; CDR3nt: TGTGCCAGCAGGTCGGGGAATTCCTACGAGCAGTACTTC; j_gene: TRBJ2-7; v_gene: TRBV2; abundance: .; d_gene: .
CDR3aa: CSAGQANYGYTF; CDR3nt: TGCAGCGCTGGACAGGCTAACTATGGCTACACCTTC; j_gene: TRBJ1-2; v_gene: TRBV29-1; abundance: .; d_gene: TRBD1
CDR3aa: CASTKSDRIEQYF; CDR3nt: TGTGCCAGCACCAAATCGGACAGGATCGAGCAGTACTTC; j_gene: TRBJ2-7; v_gene: TRBV2; abundance: .; d_gene: TRBD1
CDR3aa: CASSVALTGNYGYTF; CDR3nt: TGTGCCAGCAGCGTAGCCCTGACAGGGAACTATGGCTACACCTTC; j_gene: TRBJ1-2; v_gene: TRBV9; abundance: .; d_gene: TRBD1
CDR3aa: CASSADREDYGYTF; CDR3nt: TGTGCCAGCAGCGCTGACAGGGAGGACTATGGCTACACCTTC; j_gene: TRBJ1-2; v_gene: TRBV9; abundance: .; d_gene: TRBD1
CDR3aa: CASSMNSLSYEQYF; CDR3nt: TGTGCCAGTAGTATGAACAGTCTTTCCTACGAGCAGTACTTC; j_gene: TRBJ2-7; v_gene: TRBV19; abundance: .; d_gene: .
CDR3aa: CASSSKQTGSGNTIYF; CDR3nt: TGTGCCAGCAGTTCCAAGCAGACAGGGTCTGGAAACACCATATATTTT; j_gene: TRBJ1-3; v_gene: TRBV6-5; abundance: .; d_gene: TRBD1
CDR3aa: CASSSRALNTEAFF; CDR3nt: TGCGCCAGCAGCTCGCGGGCCCTGAACACTGAAGCTTTCTTT; j_gene: TRBJ1-1; v_gene: TRBV5-1; abundance: once; d_gene: .
CDR3aa: CASSSYRFPYNEQFF; CDR3nt: TGTGCCAGCAGTTCCTACAGGTTCCCCTACAATGAGCAGTTCTTC; j_gene: TRBJ2-1; v_gene: TRBV6-5; abundance: .; d_gene: .